This TCR beta chain stems from a study of spatial heterogeneity in lung cancer. At the level of the study: The follow-up PBMC samples were sequenced whenever they were available. The median time to follow-up was around two years after resection. Beta-chain sequences consistently outnumbered alpha-chain sequences in detection. TCR and UMI combinations that were unique each appeared, on average, more than ten times in raw reads.

Regarding time point: blood at routine non-recurrence follow-up after resection. Whole RNA, which was extracted from tumor, nontumor lung tissue or frozen PBMC, was sequenced without any cell sorting. V gave up 6 bases and J gave up 4 bases; unmatched junction bases: 1. Germline lookup yields CDR1 DFQATT and CDR2 SNEGSKA (reference sequence). The CDR3 runs to 12 residues. As concerns this clonotype: Its antigen is unknown.

Findings and limits, study-wide: The study found ubiquitous expanded tumor TCRs in blood more at resection than follow-up.

TCRdb independently ran MiXCR on the 5' RACE reads; one entry per CDR3 protein. The table lists some 120,000 distinct CDR3 sequences, 12% of them singletons, with approximately 17% in the top ten. This receptor was obtained from a male donor with early-stage non-small cell lung cancer. The chain couples TRBV20-1 to TRBJ1-1; 11 bases map to TRBD1. The starting material was PBMCs, obtained at follow-up. The CDR3 DNA reads as TGCAGTGCGGACAGGGGGCGCACTGAAGCTTTCTTT. It translates to CSADRGRTEAFF.